Each of the 31 T cell receptor beta chains below was sequenced from the same sample in a study of CD8 T cells in Susac syndrome. A quantity of roughly 0.5 to 1 ug RNA underwent reverse transcription using random hexamers. Each CDR3 protein is one row after TCRdb ran MiXCR on the immunoSEQ multiplex PCR reads. The repertoire holds around 100,000 distinct CDR3 sequences, with nearly 97% as singletons. Sequences were obtained from CD8+ T cells from PBMCs. These receptors all come from a human donor with Susac syndrome.

The rearrangement joins TRBV7-6 to TRBJ2-3; D is unclear. The CDR3 spans 16 residues. From germline, CDR1 is SGHVS and CDR2 FNYEAQ. The ends were cut back, 1 base at V and 6 bases at J, with 17 bases in the middle. The CDR3 protein is CASSLDLTSPGDTQYF. The DNA for the CDR3 is TGTGCCAGCAGCTTAGATTTGACAAGCCCTGGGGATACGCAGTATTTT.

The rearrangement uses TRBV20-1 and TRBJ1-5, with TRBD1 matching 12 bases. This CDR3 spans 14 amino acids. With V trimmed by 7 bases and J by 6 bases, 7 bases remained unmatched. Germline loops: CDR1 DFQATT, CDR2 SNEGSKA (reference sequence). CDR3 region: CSVGDRGLSQPQHF. Here the CDR3 DNA reads TGCAGTGTTGGGGACAGGGGGCTAAGTCAGCCCCAGCATTTT.

This rearrangement joins TRBV20-1 to TRBJ2-7; possible D gene TRBD2, 7 bases. CDR3 size: 13 residues. Germline CDR1 is DFQATT and CDR2 is SNEGSKA (reference sequence). The V gene lost 5 bases and the J gene lost 5 bases, with 16 bases spanning the gap. CDR3 sequence reads: CSAQVPGGHEQYF. CDR3 coding DNA: TGCAGTGCTCAGGTACCCGGGGGGCACGAGCAGTACTTC.

V and J are TRBV28 and TRBJ2-7, with D uncertain. Deletions cut 8 bases from V and 5 bases from J, with 25 bases between. The length of the CDR3 is 16 residues. Per the germline V gene, CDR1 is MDHEN and CDR2 is SYDVKM. This CDR3 reads CASALMVPLSPHEQYF. The CDR3 nucleotides read TGTGCCAGCGCCCTGATGGTCCCATTAAGCCCCCACGAGCAGTACTTC.

V is TRBV6-1 and J is TRBJ2-4; 8 bases agree with TRBD2. Per germline, CDR1 MNHNS and CDR2 SASEGT. The CDR3 spans 17 residues. The V gene end was trimmed by 8 bases and the J gene end by 0 bases; junction bases not matched to a gene: 12. In DNA form, the CDR3 reads TGTGCCAGCGGCAGCCGACTAGCGAGTCTAGCCAAAAACATTCAGTACTTC. Its translation: CASGSRLASLAKNIQYF.

The rearrangement links TRBV2 to TRBJ2-3; tentative D call: TRBD2 (5 bases). The CDR3 runs to 15 residues. V lost 6 bases, J lost 1 base, and 14 bases lay in between. Germline V gene lookup returns CDR1 SNHLY and CDR2 FYNNEI. DNA for the CDR3: TGTGCCAGCAGCATCACTAGTCTCGGCACAGATACGCAGTATTTT. Its protein product is CASSITSLGTDTQYF.

This clonotype was seen a single time. V usage is TRBV20-1 and J usage is TRBJ2-1; 8 positions agree with TRBD2. J gave up 0 bases and V 4 bases, and 8 bases lay outside the gene matches. This CDR3 is built from 16 residues. Germline V gene data show CDR1 as DFQATT and CDR2 as SNEGSKA (reference sequence). DNA for the CDR3: TGCAGTGCTACTAGCGGGCGGGGAAGCTCCTACAATGAGCAGTTCTTC. Encoded protein: CSATSGRGSSYNEQFF.

The chain links TRBV18 to TRBJ2-5; unclear D gene. The ends were cut back, 0 bases at V and 2 bases at J, with 4 bases in the middle. The length of the CDR3 is 13 residues. CDR1 KGHSH and CDR2 LQKENI come from the germline V gene. In nucleotides, the CDR3 is TGTGCCAGCTCACCACCTTATCAAGAGACCCAGTACTTC. As protein: CASSPPYQETQYF. The variable domain in full, with the rest retrieved from reference TRBV18 and TRBJ2-5, is NAGVMQNPRHLVRRRGQEARLRCSPMKGHSHVYWYRQLPEEGLKFMVYLQKENIIDESGMPKERFSAEFPKEGPSILRIQQVVRGDSAAYFCASSPPYQETQYFGPGTRLLVL.

This clonotype was recorded only once. The chain has TRBV3-1 and TRBJ1-5; no clear D gene. Germline V gives CDR1 LGHDT, CDR2 YNNKEL (reference sequence). V gave up 0 bases and J gave up 7 bases, with 7 bases separating them. CDR3 length: 13 residues. CDR3 amino acids: CASSQDQEQPQHF. Written as DNA, the CDR3 is TGTGCCAGCAGCCAAGATCAGGAGCAGCCCCAGCATTTT.

The chain is built from TRBV28 and TRBJ2-7; the D gene is possibly TRBD2 (5 bases). CDR1 and CDR2 from the germline V gene are MDHEN and SYDVKM. Deletions cut 2 bases from V and 3 bases from J, with 17 bases between. The CDR3 loop spans 16 amino acids. The CDR3 loop reads CASSLGGSHRLYEQYF. CDR3 sequence (DNA): TGTGCCAGCAGTTTAGGCGGGTCCCACCGTCTCTACGAGCAGTACTTC.

The rearrangement links TRBV12-3 or TRBV12-4 to TRBJ2-1; D is unclear. With 8 bases removed from V and 1 base from J, the gap between germline ends came to 12 bases. The CDR3 length is 14 residues. CDR3 amino acids: CASGRYGSYNEQFF. In DNA, the CDR3 is TGTGCCAGCGGACGATATGGATCCTACAATGAGCAGTTCTTC.

V is TRBV6-5 and J is TRBJ1-2, with D perhaps matching TRBD1 (5 bases). The CDR3 spans 11 residues. From germline, CDR1 is MNHEY and CDR2 SVGAGI. The V gene lost 5 bases and the J gene lost 7 bases, with 8 bases spanning the gap. CDR3 sequence (DNA): TGTGCCAGCAGTGGGGCGAGTGGCTACACCTTC. Residues: CASSGASGYTF.

This chain uses TRBV29-1 with TRBJ2-5; no firm D call. The V gene's germline CDR1 is SQVTM and CDR2 ANQGSEA. CDR3 length equals 11 residues. V was trimmed by 4 bases and J by 1 base, leaving 4 bases between them. DNA for the CDR3: TGCAGCGTTGGACCCCAAGAGACCCAGTACTTC. This translates into CSVGPQETQYF.

The CDR3 sequence is CASSPRDGKETQYF. CDR3 DNA sequence: TGTGCCAGCAGCCCCCGGGACGGCAAAGAGACCCAGTACTTC. The chain uses TRBV3-1 and TRBJ2-5, with D perhaps assigned TRBD1 or TRBD2 (5 bases each). This CDR3 contains 14 residues. Trimming pared 4 bases from V and 3 bases from J, leaving 12 bases between. Germline V CDR1 and CDR2: LGHDT, YNNKEL (reference sequence).

The chain combines TRBV20-1 with TRBJ2-7, with 8 nucleotides matching TRBD2. Trimming at V came to 5 bases and at J to 2 bases, leaving 8 bases not matched to a gene. Germline V gene lookup returns CDR1 DFQATT and CDR2 SNEGSKA (reference sequence). CDR3 size: 14 residues. CDR3: CSAVTSGFTYEQYF. CDR3 DNA sequence: TGCAGTGCTGTAACTAGCGGTTTTACCTACGAGCAGTACTTC.

J is TRBJ2-7 and V is TRBV15; D uncertain. The CDR3 contains 14 residues. Trimming took off 0 bases at V and 2 bases at J, with 8 bases between the two ends. Germline-derived CDR1 and CDR2 are LNHNV and YYDKDF (reference sequence). In nucleotides, the CDR3 is TGTGCCACCAGCAGAGATCTCGAGACCTACGAGCAGTACTTC. The encoded protein is CATSRDLETYEQYF.

The J gene is TRBJ1-2, the V gene TRBV5-1; D gene ambiguous. CDR1 SGHRS and CDR2 YFSETQ come from the germline V gene. This CDR3 contains 14 residues. V was cut by 2 bases and J by 0 bases, with 8 bases left in between. The CDR3 loop reads CASSFQQANYGYTF. The CDR3, as DNA: TGCGCCAGCAGCTTCCAGCAAGCTAACTATGGCTACACCTTC.

The chain joins TRBV27 to TRBJ2-7; 9 nucleotides align to TRBD2. CDR3 length: 14 amino acids. From germline, CDR1 is MNHEY and CDR2 SMNVEV (reference sequence). Trimming removed 5 bases from V and 6 bases from J; junction bases left unmatched: 8. The CDR3 region has the DNA TGTGCCAGCAGTCCCCCTAGCGGGAAGGGCGAGCAGTACTTC. It encodes CASSPPSGKGEQYF.

The gene calls are TRBV3-1 and TRBJ2-7, with D perhaps TRBD1 (6 bases). CDR3 size: 13 residues. Per the germline V gene, CDR1 is LGHDT and CDR2 is YNNKEL (reference sequence). Trimming took off 1 base at V and 7 bases at J, with 11 bases between the two ends. The CDR3 DNA follows: TGTGCCAGCAGCCAAGGGACAGTTGGTGAGCAGTACTTC. Its translation is CASSQGTVGEQYF.

The CDR3 spells CASSPPGGQRTYEQYF. DNA of the CDR3: TGTGCCAGCAGCCCCCCAGGAGGTCAGAGGACCTACGAGCAGTACTTC. The rearrangement links TRBV6-2 or TRBV6-3 to TRBJ2-7; D may be TRBD2 (5 bases). This CDR3 has 16 residues. Trimming removed 6 bases from V and 2 bases from J, with 20 bases in between. Germline CDR1 and CDR2: MNHEY and SVGEGT.

The gene calls are TRBV12-3 or TRBV12-4 and TRBJ1-2; D uncertain. The CDR3 contains 13 residues. V was clipped by 6 bases and J by 4 bases, with 12 bases between them. CDR3 sequence (DNA): TGTGCCAGCAGCCGCCGACGCTCCTATGGCTACACCTTC. Protein sequence: CASSRRRSYGYTF.

The V call is TRBV20-1, the J call TRBJ1-2; D is perhaps TRBD1 (5 bases). Germline V gene lookup returns CDR1 DFQATT and CDR2 SNEGSKA (reference sequence). This CDR3 is built from 14 residues. Trimming shortened V by 1 base and J by 4 bases, and 13 bases separated the two germline ends. The CDR3 DNA reads as TGCAGTGCTAGAGGCTCCGCGGGACCCTATGGCTACACCTTC. Protein sequence: CSARGSAGPYGYTF.

This clonotype was detected once. The chain recombines TRBV7-9 with TRBJ1-2, with D unclear. The V gene's germline CDR1 is SEHNR and CDR2 FQNEAQ (reference sequence). V was pared by 5 bases and J by 2 bases, with 9 bases between. The CDR3 contains 13 residues. This CDR3 is CASSGEGNYGYTF. The CDR3 bases are TGTGCCAGCAGCGGAGAAGGGAACTATGGCTACACCTTC.

The chain is built from TRBV24-1 and TRBJ2-2; no clear D. Germline CDR1 KGHDR, CDR2 SFDVKD. The V gene lost 2 bases and the J gene lost 8 bases, with 14 bases spanning the gap. The CDR3 is made up of 15 amino acids. The CDR3 is CATSDSEVTAGELFF. CDR3 nucleotide sequence: TGTGCCACCAGTGATTCTGAGGTAACAGCTGGGGAGCTGTTTTTT.

The chain employs TRBV7-9 and TRBJ1-4; possible D gene TRBD1, 5 bases. CDR1 and CDR2 from the germline V gene are SEHNR and FQNEAQ (reference sequence). V lost 6 bases and J 3 bases, leaving 14 bases between the germline ends. The CDR3 consists of 15 residues. The CDR3 region has the DNA TGTGCCAGCAGTCCACCGGGACGGCCTAATGAAAAACTGTTTTTT. Translating it yields CASSPPGRPNEKLFF.

This clonotype has only one observation. The V and J genes are TRBV6-4 and TRBJ1-1; D is undetermined. V was trimmed by 0 bases and J by 4 bases, leaving 6 bases between them. The CDR3 spans 13 residues. CDR1 and CDR2 from the germline V gene are MRHNA and SNTAGT. CDR3 sequence reads: CASSDSDATEAFF. In DNA, the CDR3 is TGTGCCAGCAGTGACTCAGATGCCACTGAAGCTTTCTTT.

The table lists this clonotype with a count of one. This chain connects TRBV20-1 to TRBJ2-3; D not resolved. The CDR3 length is 13 residues. Germline V gene sequence: CDR1 DFQATT, CDR2 SNEGSKA (reference sequence). Trimming took off 1 base at V and 6 bases at J, with 11 bases between the two ends. Here the CDR3 DNA reads TGCAGTGCTAGAGTCACCAATAGGGATACGCAGTATTTT. Its translation: CSARVTNRDTQYF.

J is TRBJ2-5 and V is TRBV3-1, with a tentative D call TRBD2 (8 bases). Germline CDR1 and CDR2: LGHDT and YNNKEL (reference sequence). The ends were cut back, 0 bases at V and 5 bases at J, with 13 bases in the middle. This CDR3 comprises 15 residues. As DNA, the CDR3 is TGTGCCAGCAGCCAAGACGCGGGGGGACAGGAGACCCAGTACTTC. It translates to CASSQDAGGQETQYF.

The J gene is TRBJ2-1, the V gene TRBV3-1; possibly TRBD1 or TRBD2 for D (5 bases each). V was pared by 1 base and J by 9 bases, with 10 bases between. This CDR3 spans 13 amino acids. Germline CDR1 reads LGHDT; CDR2 reads YNNKEL (reference sequence). The CDR3: CASSQGPGSEQFF. The DNA of the CDR3 is TGTGCCAGCAGCCAAGGTCCAGGGAGTGAGCAGTTCTTC.

This chain connects TRBV9 to TRBJ1-1, with D possibly matching TRBD1 (6 bases). V lost 3 bases and J 1 base, leaving 10 bases between the germline ends. The germline CDR1 and CDR2 sequences are SGDLS and YYNGEE. This CDR3 contains 14 residues. The CDR3 DNA sequence: TGTGCCAGCAGCGCGGACAGTACGAACACTGAAGCTTTCTTT. It encodes CASSADSTNTEAFF.

V and J are TRBV12-3 or TRBV12-4 and TRBJ2-1; the D gene is possibly TRBD2 (5 bases). Trimming removed 8 bases at V and 8 bases at J, with 22 bases between. The CDR3 has 15 amino acids. The CDR3 nucleotides read TGTGCCAGCGGGTTAGAGCAAACTAGATTCTATGAGCAGTTCTTC. Translating it yields CASGLEQTRFYEQFF.